Presented here are 12 T cell receptor beta chains from one specimen sequenced in a study of cytomegalovirus exposure and HLA in healthy donors. The PCR had 60 Vbeta and 13 Jbeta primers. Measured with immunoSEQ multiplex PCR; TCRdb has only the in-frame clones, and not every one. The sample includes about 78,000 clones, approximately 70% of them seen just once. Sequenced input: PBMCs. The receptors here all came from a woman between 40 and 55 years old in good health and CMV-seropositive.

V usage is TRBV30 and J usage is TRBJ2-1, with D possibly matching TRBD2 (6 bases). The V gene lost 3 bases and the J gene lost 7 bases, with 19 bases spanning the gap. Germline V gene data show CDR1 as GTSNPN and CDR2 as SVGIG (reference sequence). This CDR3 contains 15 residues. The CDR3 protein is CAWRRRGAGKNEQFF. Written as DNA, the CDR3 is TGTGCCTGGAGAAGGAGGGGCGCGGGGAAGAATGAGCAGTTCTTC.

The rearrangement uses TRBV7-9 and TRBJ1-1; D is uncertain. Trimming removed 5 bases from V and 4 bases from J, with 11 bases in between. In germline, CDR1 is SEHNR, CDR2 FQNEAQ (reference sequence). CDR3 length equals 13 residues. As DNA, the CDR3 is TGTGCCAGCAGCCTAGAGGCGGGCACTGAAGCTTTCTTT. This codes for CASSLEAGTEAFF.

This chain uses TRBV2 with TRBJ2-7; TRBD1 matches 7 bases. Trimming cost V 7 bases and J 2 bases; bases outside gene matches: 8. This CDR3 has 14 residues. CDR1 and CDR2 (germline): SNHLY, FYNNEI. In DNA, the CDR3 is TGTGCCAGCACTTCCGGGACAGCAGCCTACGAGCAGTACTTC. Translating it yields CASTSGTAAYEQYF.

The genes are TRBV28 and TRBJ2-1; 8 positions match TRBD2. The trim removed 4 bases at V and 2 bases at J, leaving 7 bases unmatched. CDR3 length equals 16 residues. Per germline, CDR1 MDHEN and CDR2 SYDVKM. The chain's CDR3 is CASSSLDGGAYNEQFF. CDR3 nucleotides: TGTGCCAGCAGTTCTTTAGACGGGGGGGCCTACAATGAGCAGTTCTTC.

This clone appeared a few times. The CDR3 here is CASSSLREPSTDTQYF. DNA of the CDR3: TGTGCCAGCAGTTCCCTACGGGAGCCTAGCACAGATACGCAGTATTTT. J is TRBJ2-3 and V is TRBV28, with TRBD2 as a possible D gene (6 bases). Trimming removed 4 bases from V and 0 bases from J, with 14 bases in between. This CDR3 comprises 16 residues. Germline V gives CDR1 MDHEN, CDR2 SYDVKM.

The chain is built from TRBV5-4 and TRBJ1-1, with D possibly TRBD1 on 6 matching bases. The CDR3 has 14 amino acids. Per germline, CDR1 SGHNT and CDR2 YYREEE (reference sequence). V was pared by 0 bases and J by 4 bases, with 10 bases between. The CDR3 sequence: CASSLVGRGTEAFF. DNA of the CDR3: TGTGCCAGCAGCTTGGTTGGCAGGGGCACTGAAGCTTTCTTT.

The chain employs TRBV2 and TRBJ1-1; D is unclear. CDR3 length equals 16 residues. Trimming shortened V by 2 bases and J by 0 bases, and 13 bases separated the two germline ends. From germline, CDR1 is SNHLY and CDR2 FYNNEI. CDR3 protein: CASSEMVSIMNTEAFF. CDR3 nucleotides: TGTGCCAGCAGTGAAATGGTGAGCATCATGAACACTGAAGCTTTCTTT.

This clone showed up just a few times. The same CDR3 also results from other DNA sequences found in this sample. The chain is built from TRBV4-3 and TRBJ2-3; tentatively, D is TRBD2 (5 bases). V was trimmed by 4 bases and J by 0 bases, leaving 8 bases between them. This CDR3 has 14 residues. CDR1 and CDR2 (germline): LGHNA, YSLEER. The CDR3 sequence is CASSPWTSTDTQYF. CDR3 coding DNA: TGCGCCAGCAGCCCCTGGACTAGCACAGATACGCAGTATTTT.

This chain links TRBV4-2 with TRBJ1-5; D is possibly TRBD1 (5 bases). The CDR3 sequence is 15 residues long. The V gene's germline CDR1 is LGHNA and CDR2 YNFKEQ. The V gene lost 3 bases and the J gene lost 3 bases, with 12 bases spanning the gap. The CDR3, as DNA: TGTGCCAGCAGCCAGGTTGACAGCGACAATCAGCCCCAGCATTTT. Translated, it gives CASSQVDSDNQPQHF.

The rearrangement links TRBV6-1 to TRBJ1-6; possible D gene TRBD1, 5 bases. V was pared by 4 bases and J by 6 bases, with 16 bases between. The CDR3 contains 16 residues. CDR1 is MNHNS and CDR2 is SASEGT in the germline V gene. The CDR3: CASSVRFQGANSPLHF. CDR3 DNA sequence: TGTGCCAGCAGTGTTAGGTTCCAGGGCGCTAATTCACCCCTCCACTTT.

The chain carries TRBV6-4 and TRBJ2-7; possibly TRBD1 for D (6 bases). The CDR3 contains 17 residues. The germline gives CDR1 MRHNA, CDR2 SNTAGT. Between the trimmed V and J ends, which lost 8 bases and 2 bases, there was a span of 25 bases. In DNA form, the CDR3 reads TGTGCCAGCTGGCAGAGTATTCGGACAGCGAAAACCTACGAGCAGTACTTC. Translated: CASWQSIRTAKTYEQYF.

V usage is TRBV11-2 and J usage is TRBJ1-1, with 8 bases identical to TRBD1. The CDR3 runs to 16 residues. CDR1 is SGHAT, CDR2 FQNNGV, per germline. Losses at the gene ends were 5 bases for V and 7 bases for J; bases not matched to a gene: 15. CDR3 coding DNA: TGTGCCAGCAGCCTAAATCCCGGGACAGGCCCTGTTGAAGCTTTCTTT. Amino acids: CASSLNPGTGPVEAFF.